These 29 T cell receptor beta chains were sequenced from one sample in a study of blood T cells in healthy people across ages. Sample-barcoded 5' priming and a J-beta primer mix drove a second PCR of about 6 to 12 cycles. Each CDR3 protein is one row after TCRdb ran MiXCR on the 5' RACE reads. The sample includes about 780,000 distinct CDR3 sequences, about half of them seen just once. Material: blood. These TCRs come from a man at least 80 years old in good health.

The genes are TRBV13 and TRBJ1-2; D may be TRBD1 (5 bases). The CDR3 sequence is 15 residues long. In germline, CDR1 is PRHDT, CDR2 FYEKMQ (reference sequence). V lost 3 bases to trimming and J lost 4 bases, with 15 bases between them. The CDR3 loop is CASSLGQGGSYGYTF. DNA of the CDR3: TGTGCCAGCAGCTTGGGGCAGGGTGGTAGCTATGGCTACACCTTC.

The genes are TRBV4-1 and TRBJ2-2; D possibly corresponds to TRBD2 (5 bases). Germline loops: CDR1 MGHRA, CDR2 YSYEKL. There are 14 residues in the CDR3. V was clipped by 6 bases and J by 0 bases, with 8 bases between them. As DNA, the CDR3 is TGCGCCAGCAGATTCGGGACGAACACCGGGGAGCTGTTTTTT. It translates to CASRFGTNTGELFF.

Turning to this clonotype: This may be a read error: a much more frequent sequence differs by one nucleotide. The chain links TRBV7-9 to TRBJ1-6; D is uncertain. CDR1 is SEHNR, CDR2 FQNEAQ, per germline (reference sequence). The length of the CDR3 is 13 residues. The CDR3 sequence: CTSSLGPNSPLHF. The DNA for the CDR3 is TGTACCAGCAGCCTTGGGCCCAATTCACCCCTCCACTTT.

The chain carries TRBV4-1 and TRBJ2-7, with D perhaps TRBD1 (6 bases). The CDR3 loop spans 15 amino acids. Per germline, CDR1 MGHRA and CDR2 YSYEKL. Trimming pared 0 bases from V and 3 bases from J, leaving 12 bases between. The CDR3, as DNA: TGCGCCAGCAGCCAAGATCTGACAGGTCGCTACGAGCAGTACTTC. Translated, it gives CASSQDLTGRYEQYF.

This chain connects TRBV18 to TRBJ2-5, with no clear D. The CDR3 contains 13 residues. Germline V gene data show CDR1 as KGHSH and CDR2 as LQKENI. V dropped 5 bases and J dropped 3 bases, with 10 bases sitting between them. CDR3 region: CASSALGEETQYF. CDR3 in DNA: TGTGCCAGCTCAGCCCTTGGCGAAGAGACCCAGTACTTC.

The chain is built from TRBV7-9 and TRBJ2-2, with unresolved D. CDR1 and CDR2 (germline): SEHNR, FQNEAQ (reference sequence). The CDR3 is made up of 15 amino acids. Trimming shortened V by 2 bases and J by 4 bases, and 11 bases separated the two germline ends. CDR3 coding DNA: TGTGCCAGCAGCTTACAGGTTATTATCACCGGGGAGCTGTTTTTT. Encoded protein: CASSLQVIITGELFF. The variable domain in full, with the rest retrieved from reference TRBV7-9 and TRBJ2-2, is DTGVSQNPRHKITKRGQNVTFRCDPISEHNRLYWYRQTLGQGPEFLTYFQNEAQLEKSRLLSDRFSAERPKGSFSTLEIQRTEQGDSAMYLCASSLQVIITGELFFGEGSRLTVL.

This chain links TRBV20-1 with TRBJ2-5; D is undetermined. The V end lost 6 bases, the J end lost 5 bases, and 10 bases lay between the germline ends. The length of the CDR3 is 11 residues. Looked up from germline, CDR1 is DFQATT and CDR2 is SNEGSKA (reference sequence). CDR3 sequence: CSAPTAETQYF. For the CDR3, the DNA is TGCAGTGCCCCGACGGCCGAGACCCAGTACTTC.

This chain joins TRBV2 and TRBJ2-3; 9 bases are shared with TRBD1. Germline loops: CDR1 SNHLY, CDR2 FYNNEI. V was pared by 5 bases and J by 4 bases, with 7 bases of the junction left unmatched. The CDR3 consists of 15 residues. CDR3 nucleotide sequence: TGTGCCAGCAGTACCTGGGACAGGGTTGCAGATACGCAGTATTTT. This gives the protein CASSTWDRVADTQYF.

This chain uses TRBV6-2 or TRBV6-3 with TRBJ2-7; TRBD2 agrees at 11 bases. The germline V gene has CDR1 MNHEY and CDR2 SVGEGT. V lost 0 bases, J lost 5 bases, and 9 bases stayed unmatched. The CDR3 contains 17 residues. CDR3 coding DNA: TGTGCCAGCAGTTACTCGCCTAGCGGGAGGTTTGTCGACGAGCAGTACTTC. Translating gives CASSYSPSGRFVDEQYF.

The V gene is TRBV5-6, the J gene TRBJ1-5, with 12 bases that match TRBD1. Germline V gene lookup returns CDR1 SGHDT and CDR2 YYEEEE. V lost 4 bases to trimming and J lost 4 bases; unmatched junction nucleotides: 9. CDR3 length: 17 residues. The chain's CDR3 is CASSMAGTGGFNQPQHF. The CDR3 coding sequence is TGTGCCAGCAGCATGGCCGGGACAGGGGGCTTTAATCAGCCCCAGCATTTT.

This clonotype was counted a few times. This chain uses TRBV11-2 with TRBJ2-1; 10 positions match TRBD2. Germline assignment: CDR1 SGHAT and CDR2 FQNNGV. Trimming at V came to 0 bases and at J to 10 bases, leaving 3 bases not matched to a gene. This CDR3 is 14 amino acids long. The chain's CDR3 is CASSLETSGREQFF. The CDR3 DNA follows: TGTGCCAGCAGCTTAGAGACTAGCGGGCGGGAGCAGTTCTTC.

CDR3 DNA: TGTGCCATCAGTGAAAGAGGGGGGGTGGATACGCAGTATTTT. Protein sequence: CAISERGGVDTQYF. The chain couples TRBV10-3 to TRBJ2-3, with a tentative D call TRBD2 (7 bases). V was trimmed by 3 bases and J by 6 bases, leaving 13 bases between them. The V gene's germline CDR1 is ENHRY and CDR2 SYGVKD. This CDR3 spans 14 amino acids.

This rearrangement joins TRBV27 to TRBJ2-3, with 9 positions matching TRBD2. Germline CDR1 is MNHEY and CDR2 is SMNVEV (reference sequence). V shed 7 bases and J 0 bases; nucleotides not matched to a gene: 8. The CDR3 consists of 16 residues. In nucleotides, the CDR3 is TGTGCCAGCAAAGGGCTAGCGGGATCTAGCACAGATACGCAGTATTTT. This codes for CASKGLAGSSTDTQYF.

V is TRBV5-1 and J is TRBJ2-1; the match to TRBD1 covers 7 bases. The CDR3 has 13 amino acids. The germline V gene encodes CDR1 SGHRS and CDR2 YFSETQ. Trimming took 4 bases from V and 10 from J; bases not matched to a gene: 8. CDR3 amino acids: CASSPTTGYEQFF. The CDR3 nucleotides read TGCGCCAGCAGCCCCACGACAGGGTACGAGCAGTTCTTC.

Points on this clonotype: With a much larger clone just one base away, this may be a read error. V gene TRBV7-2 combines with J gene TRBJ2-1; D uncertain. Trimming stripped 1 base from V and 6 bases from J, with 13 bases between. The CDR3 has 15 amino acids. Germline V lookup: CDR1 SGHTA, CDR2 FQGNSA. The CDR3 coding sequence is TGTGCCAGCAGCTTAGAAGGCTTGCAAGTCAATGAGCAGTTCTTC. It translates to CASSLEGLQVNEQFF.

Comments on this clonotype: This may stem from a read error, because a much larger clone lies one nucleotide away. This chain joins TRBV6-5 and TRBJ2-7, with D unresolved. CDR3 length: 13 residues. With 2 bases removed from V and 7 bases from J, the gap between germline ends came to 12 bases. Per germline, CDR1 MNHEY and CDR2 SVGAGI. The CDR3 coding sequence is TGTGCCAGCAGTTACGGACGGCACAATGAGCAGTACTTC. This gives the protein CASSYGRHNEQYF.

Details on this clonotype: A much larger clone lies one base from this, so it may be a read error. V is TRBV7-2 and J is TRBJ1-1; D uncertain. The germline V gene has CDR1 SGHTA and CDR2 FQGNSA. The CDR3 extends over 14 amino acids. For the CDR3, the DNA is TGTGCCAGCAGCTTAGTCCCGGCAACCACTGGAGCTTTCTTT. Amino acids: CASSLVPATTGAFF.

V gene TRBV5-1 combines with J gene TRBJ1-1; no definite D call. Germline V gene sequence: CDR1 SGHRS, CDR2 YFSETQ. The V end was cut by 1 base, the J end by 1 base, with 8 bases between. This CDR3 spans 14 amino acids. CDR3 residues: CASSLSSRNTEAFF. For the CDR3, the DNA is TGCGCCAGCAGCTTGAGTTCCCGGAACACTGAAGCTTTCTTT.

A few counts support this clonotype. This chain uses TRBV7-9 with TRBJ2-3; 8 bases agree with TRBD2. Germline trimming cut 5 bases from V and 4 bases from J; bases unmatched to any gene: 8. Germline V lookup: CDR1 SEHNR, CDR2 FQNEAQ (reference sequence). The CDR3 length is 15 residues. The CDR3 sequence: CASSEGRREADTQYF. As DNA, the CDR3 is TGTGCCAGCAGCGAGGGGCGGCGGGAGGCAGATACGCAGTATTTT.

The V and J genes are TRBV5-1 and TRBJ2-7; 12 positions match TRBD2. Germline CDR1 SGHRS, CDR2 YFSETQ. J gave up 5 bases and V 1 base, and 10 bases lay outside the gene matches. The CDR3 length is 17 residues. The CDR3 reads CASSLNNGLAGTDEQYF. The CDR3 coding sequence is TGCGCCAGCAGCTTGAACAACGGACTAGCGGGAACCGACGAGCAGTACTTC.

To note about this clonotype: This may stem from a read error, because a much larger clone lies one nucleotide away. The J gene is TRBJ2-6, the V gene TRBV28; D is possibly TRBD2 (6 bases). In germline, CDR1 is MDHEN, CDR2 SYDVKM. The CDR3 spans 17 residues. V was pared by 6 bases and J by 0 bases, with 15 bases between. CDR3 sequence reads: CASSHGGRISGANVLTF. The CDR3 DNA sequence: TGTGCCAGCAGCCACGGGGGACGCATCTCTGGGGCCAACGTCCTGACTTTC.

The table lists this clonotype with a few counts. The V call is TRBV20-1, the J call TRBJ2-1; D perhaps matches TRBD2 (6 bases). The J call is in doubt because the DNA end fits TRBJ2-7 better. The V gene's germline CDR1 is DFQATT and CDR2 SNEGSKA (reference sequence). CDR3 length equals 15 residues. CDR3 in amino acids: CSAAGTQSSYNEQYF. The CDR3 nucleotides read TGCAGTGCTGCCGGGACTCAAAGCTCCTACAATGAGCAGTACTTC.

This clonotype was seen a few times. This chain links TRBV10-3 with TRBJ2-3; D is possibly TRBD2 (6 bases). The ends were cut back, 3 bases at V and 10 bases at J, with 17 bases in the middle. The CDR3 totals 14 residues. Germline V gives CDR1 ENHRY, CDR2 SYGVKD. The CDR3, as DNA: TGTGCCATCAGTGAAGGGACTGAAGTCGGGGCGCAGTATTTT. Its protein product is CAISEGTEVGAQYF.

This clonotype was seen a handful of times. This sequence joins TRBV9 and TRBJ1-2, with 7 bases matching TRBD1. Germline CDR1 is SGDLS and CDR2 is YYNGEE. The CDR3 totals 15 residues. V shed 0 bases and J 6 bases; nucleotides not matched to a gene: 8. The CDR3 spells CASSVATGTADGYTF. The CDR3 region has the DNA TGTGCCAGCAGCGTAGCTACAGGGACAGCAGATGGCTACACCTTC.

The chain links TRBV4-3 to TRBJ1-1; D is perhaps TRBD1 (6 bases). From germline, CDR1 is LGHNA and CDR2 YSLEER. The CDR3 contains 14 residues. Trimming removed 0 bases from V and 7 bases from J, with 12 bases in between. The CDR3 region is CASSQDNRVGEAFF. For the CDR3, the DNA is TGCGCCAGCAGCCAAGATAACAGGGTGGGTGAAGCTTTCTTT.

This clonotype was detected many times. A much larger clone sits a single nucleotide away, making a read error possible. This chain uses TRBV10-3 with TRBJ2-1; D unresolved. The J call is doubtful: the DNA matches TRBJ2-7 better. This CDR3 is 12 amino acids long. The germline V gene encodes CDR1 ENHRY and CDR2 SYGVKD. DNA of the CDR3: TGTGCCATCAGTAACTCCTACAATGAGCAGTACTTC. Protein: CAISNSYNEQYF.

The chain couples TRBV14 to TRBJ2-7, with D tentatively TRBD2 (5 bases). This CDR3 region has 14 residues. Trimming removed 4 bases at V and 6 bases at J, with 16 bases between. CDR1 SGHDN and CDR2 FVKESK come from the germline V gene. In nucleotides, the CDR3 is TGTGCCAGCAGCCGGCCGGAGGAGCGGCTCGAGCAGTACTTC. Translated, it gives CASSRPEERLEQYF.

The V and J genes are TRBV7-2 and TRBJ1-1, with D possibly matching TRBD1 (5 bases). Looked up from germline, CDR1 is SGHTA and CDR2 is FQGNSA. Trimming left V 3 bases short and J 3 bases short, with 8 bases between. This CDR3 spans 13 amino acids. The CDR3 bases are TGTGCCAGCAGCTTGCAGGGCGACACTGAAGCTTTCTTT. Translated, it gives CASSLQGDTEAFF.

V usage is TRBV6-2 or TRBV6-3 and J usage is TRBJ2-3; D unresolved. Per the germline V gene, CDR1 is MNHEY and CDR2 is SVGEGT. The V and J ends lost 2 bases and 9 bases respectively, with 9 bases between them. The CDR3 contains 12 residues. DNA for the CDR3: TGTGCCAGCAGTTACACGACCGGGACGCAGTATTTT. Its translation: CASSYTTGTQYF.